This T cell receptor (beta chain) appears in the sequencing data of a study of T cells after yellow fever vaccination. Notes on the study in general: Although most clonotypes did not, a small share appeared in both CD4 and CD8 compartments. Contamination of FACS-sorted repertoires by abundant clonotypes from the bulk population could occur. The study re-detected most primary-vaccination clones after the booster (96% CD4, approximately 88% CD8).

UMIs were added to TCR cDNA along with a universal primer site when it was made by 5'RACE template switching. TCRdb reprocessed the 5' RACE reads via MiXCR and lists one record per CDR3 protein. The repertoire holds hundreds of thousands of distinct CDR3 sequences, with 8.7% as singletons. Remarks on this clonotype: Its antigen is undetermined.

In germline, CDR1 is LNHDA, CDR2 SQIVND (reference sequence). The V end lost 4 bases, the J end lost 2 bases, and 15 bases lay between the germline ends. The CDR3 covers 17 residues. The sequences come from PBMCs, collected on the day of the first yellow fever vaccination. The clonotype comes from a man aged 18 to 29 who received the YFV17D yellow fever vaccine. The chain recombines TRBV19 with TRBJ2-6, with D perhaps assigned TRBD1 or TRBD2 (7 bases each). In DNA form, the CDR3 reads TGTGCCAGTAGTAGAGCGGGACAGTCTACTGGGGCCAACGTCCTGACTTTC. Translated: CASSRAGQSTGANVLTF.